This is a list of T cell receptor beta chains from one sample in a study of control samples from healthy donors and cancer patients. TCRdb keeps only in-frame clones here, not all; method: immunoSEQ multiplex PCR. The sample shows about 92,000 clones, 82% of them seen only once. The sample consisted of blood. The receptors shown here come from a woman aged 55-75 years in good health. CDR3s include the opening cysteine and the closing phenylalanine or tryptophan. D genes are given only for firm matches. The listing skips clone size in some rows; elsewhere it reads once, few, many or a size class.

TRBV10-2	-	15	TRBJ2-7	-	CASSESLANSYEQYF	TGCGCCAGCAGTGAGTCCCTAGCGAACTCCTACGAGCAGTACTTC
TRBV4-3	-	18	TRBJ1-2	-	CASSQVLPGPTGDYGYTF	TGCGCCAGCAGCCAAGTTCTACCCGGGCCCACGGGGGACTATGGCTACACCTTC
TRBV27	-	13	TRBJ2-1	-	CASSLSMGARQFF	TGTGCCAGCAGTTTATCGATGGGGGCCCGGCAGTTCTTC
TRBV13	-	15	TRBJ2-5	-	CASSLEATFGETQYF	TGTGCCAGCAGCTTAGAGGCGACCTTCGGGGAGACCCAGTACTTC
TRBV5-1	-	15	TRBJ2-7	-	CASRETGINSYEQYF	TGCGCCAGCAGAGAAACAGGGATAAACTCCTACGAGCAGTACTTC
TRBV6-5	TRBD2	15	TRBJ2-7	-	CASRQGTSGSYEQYF	TGTGCCAGCAGACAGGGAACTAGCGGGAGCTACGAGCAGTACTTC
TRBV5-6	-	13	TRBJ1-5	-	CASSLAGNQPQHF	TGTGCCAGCAGCTTGGCAGGGAATCAGCCCCAGCATTTT
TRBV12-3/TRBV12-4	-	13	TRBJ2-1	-	CASSLTAYNEQFF	TGTGCCAGCAGTTTAACGGCCTACAATGAGCAGTTCTTC
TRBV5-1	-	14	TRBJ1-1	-	CASSFQGKNTEAFF	TGCGCCAGCAGCTTTCAGGGGAAGAACACTGAAGCTTTCTTT
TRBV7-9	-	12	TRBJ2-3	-	CASSPLADTQYF	TGTGCCAGCAGCCCCTTGGCAGATACGCAGTATTTT
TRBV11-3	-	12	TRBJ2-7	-	CASSSPQYEQYF	TGTGCCAGCAGCTCCCCTCAGTACGAGCAGTACTTC
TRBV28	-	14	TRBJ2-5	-	CASSTRVGQETQYF	TGTGCCAGCAGTACGAGGGTAGGACAAGAGACCCAGTACTTC
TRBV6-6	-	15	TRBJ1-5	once	CASSYSGRGNQPQHF	TGTGCCAGCAGTTACTCGGGGCGGGGTAATCAGCCCCAGCATTTT
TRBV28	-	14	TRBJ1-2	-	CASSLNTRGYGYTF	TGTGCCAGCAGTTTGAACACACGCGGTTATGGCTACACCTTC
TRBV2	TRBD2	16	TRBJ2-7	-	CASKAGTSRLGDEQYF	TGTGCCAGCAAGGCCGGGACTAGTCGCCTGGGGGACGAGCAGTACTTC
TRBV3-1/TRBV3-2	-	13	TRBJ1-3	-	CASSQEGWGTIYF	TGTGCCAGCAGCCAAGAGGGTTGGGGCACCATATATTTT
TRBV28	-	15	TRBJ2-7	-	CASSSHSGIIYEQYF	TGTGCCAGCAGTTCTCACTCCGGGATCATCTACGAGCAGTACTTC
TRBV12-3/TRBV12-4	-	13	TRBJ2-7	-	CATKTTRDGEQYF	TGTGCCACTAAAACAACAAGGGATGGCGAGCAGTACTTC
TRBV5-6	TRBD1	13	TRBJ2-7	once	CASTRVTGGEQYF	TGTGCCAGCACCCGAGTGACAGGGGGCGAGCAGTACTTC
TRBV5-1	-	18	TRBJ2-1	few	CASRNRDSFLSSYNEQFF	TGCGCCAGCAGAAACCGGGACTCCTTTCTCAGCTCCTACAATGAGCAGTTCTTC
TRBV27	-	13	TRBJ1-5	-	CASSRGFNQPQHF	TGTGCCAGCAGCCGAGGTTTCAATCAGCCCCAGCATTTT
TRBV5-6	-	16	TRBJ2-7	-	CASSLTAPGRSYEQYF	TGTGCCAGCAGCTTGACTGCCCCGGGCAGGTCCTACGAGCAGTACTTC
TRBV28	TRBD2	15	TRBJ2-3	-	CASMSPGGTGDTQYF	TGTGCCAGCATGTCCCCGGGAGGGACGGGAGATACGCAGTATTTT
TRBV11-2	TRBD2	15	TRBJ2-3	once	CASSSSGTRGDTQYF	TGTGCCAGCAGCTCCTCGGGGACTAGGGGGGATACGCAGTATTTT
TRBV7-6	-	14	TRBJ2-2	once	CASRLGQNTGELFF	TGTGCCAGCAGGTTGGGACAGAACACCGGGGAGCTGTTTTTT
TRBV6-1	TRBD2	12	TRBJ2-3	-	CASSESGMSQYF	TGTGCCAGCAGTGAAAGCGGGATGTCGCAGTATTTT
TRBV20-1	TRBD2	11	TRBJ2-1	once	CSAREDRGTFF	TGCAGTGCTCGGGAGGACCGTGGGACGTTCTTC
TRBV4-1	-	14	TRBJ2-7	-	CASSQDGFSYEQYF	TGCGCCAGCAGCCAAGATGGATTTTCCTACGAGCAGTACTTC
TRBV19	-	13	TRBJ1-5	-	CASSIGQYQPQHF	TGTGCCAGTAGTATTGGGCAGTATCAGCCCCAGCATTTT
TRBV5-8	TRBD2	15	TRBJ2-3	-	CASSLGRAGADTQYF	TGTGCCAGCAGCTTAGGGCGGGCGGGAGCTGATACGCAGTATTTT
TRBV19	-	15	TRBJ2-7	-	CASSIGGAGVSEQYF	TGTGCCAGTAGTATTGGGGGCGCTGGTGTGAGCGAGCAGTACTTC
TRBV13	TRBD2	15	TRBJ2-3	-	CASSRRLADSDTQYF	TGTGCCAGCAGCCGAAGACTAGCGGACTCGGATACGCAGTATTTT
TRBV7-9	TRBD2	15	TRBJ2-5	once	CASSLAAGAGETQYF	TGTGCCAGCAGCTTAGCAGCGGGGGCGGGGGAGACCCAGTACTTC
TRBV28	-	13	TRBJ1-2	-	CASSSHTVGGYTF	TGTGCCAGCAGTTCGCACACTGTAGGCGGCTACACCTTC
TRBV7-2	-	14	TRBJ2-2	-	CASSLGVTTGELFF	TGTGCCAGCAGCTTAGGGGTAACCACCGGGGAGCTGTTTTTT
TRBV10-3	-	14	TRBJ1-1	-	CAIRRTEMNTEAFF	TGTGCCATCAGGAGGACAGAAATGAACACTGAAGCTTTCTTT
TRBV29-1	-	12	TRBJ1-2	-	CSVEGPGGGYTF	TGCAGCGTTGAAGGGCCTGGGGGTGGCTACACCTTC
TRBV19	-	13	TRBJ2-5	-	CAASRALQETQYF	TGTGCCGCCAGCAGGGCACTCCAAGAGACCCAGTACTTC
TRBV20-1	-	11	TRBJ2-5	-	CSAVSGETQYF	TGCAGTGCAGTATCAGGGGAGACCCAGTACTTC